This entry lists 3 T cell receptor beta chains sequenced from one sample in a study of siplizumab effects on memory and regulatory T cells. The table came from immunoSEQ multiplex PCR; TCRdb's copy has only in-frame clones and leaves some out. Of about 63,000 clones in the sample, around four fifths are singletons; the top ten hold approximately 3.8%. Source material: memory CD4+ T cells sorted from blood. All receptors come from a human donor in good health.

V and J are TRBV5-4 and TRBJ2-5; D might be TRBD1 or TRBD2, each matching 5 bases. There are 13 residues in the CDR3. CDR1 and CDR2 from the germline V gene are SGHNT and YYREEE (reference sequence). V was shortened by 5 bases and J by 5 bases, with 13 bases between the two germline ends. The CDR3 DNA is TGTGCCAGCAGTTTCAGGGACGGGGAGACCCAGTACTTC. Translating gives CASSFRDGETQYF. The whole variable domain, filled in from reference TRBV5-4 and TRBJ2-5, reads ETGVTQSPTHLIKTRGQQVTLRCSSQSGHNTVSWYQQALGQGPQFIFQYYREEENGRGNFPPRFSGLQFPNYSSELNVNALELDDSALYLCASSFRDGETQYFGPGTRLLVL.

The V call is TRBV19, the J call TRBJ2-1; 12 nucleotides agree with TRBD2. Germline trimming cut 5 bases from V and 7 bases from J; bases unmatched to any gene: 12. The CDR3 length is 17 residues. The germline V gene encodes CDR1 LNHDA and CDR2 SQIVND (reference sequence). CDR3 DNA sequence: TGTGCCAGTAGTCCCCGCCGAGGACTAGCGGGGTGGAATGAGCAGTTCTTC. Its translation is CASSPRRGLAGWNEQFF.

This sequence joins TRBV6-1 and TRBJ2-7, with D perhaps matching TRBD1 or TRBD2 (5 bases each). The CDR3 contains 11 residues. Trimming left V 7 bases short and J 2 bases short, with 6 bases between. From germline, CDR1 is MNHNS and CDR2 SASEGT. The CDR3 nucleotides are TGTGCCAGCATGGGACCCTACGAGCAGTACTTC. Translation gives CASMGPYEQYF.